These 12 T cell receptor beta chains were sequenced from one sample in a study of blood T cells in healthy people across ages. Together with a sample-barcoded 5' primer, a J-beta primer mix was included in a second PCR lasting roughly 6 to 12 cycles. TCRdb re-analysed the 5' RACE reads in MiXCR, keeping a single row per CDR3 protein. The sample consists of about 840,000 distinct CDR3 sequences, under 35% of them appearing once. This sample also appeared in a second study, on T cells of mothers and their children.

The source material was blood. Every receptor here comes from a woman aged 40 to 49 in good health.

This chain uses TRBV20-1 with TRBJ1-1; maybe TRBD1 (6 bases). This CDR3 has 13 amino acids. V was clipped by 4 bases and J by 3 bases, with 12 bases between them. Germline lookup yields CDR1 DFQATT and CDR2 SNEGSKA (reference sequence). CDR3 nucleotide sequence: TGCAGTGCTACTAGGGGGGGGGACACTGAAGCTTTCTTT. As protein: CSATRGGDTEAFF.

This clonotype has more than one count but fewer than ten. This sequence joins TRBV24-1 and TRBJ2-3, with D tentatively TRBD1 or TRBD2 (5 bases each). In germline, CDR1 is KGHDR, CDR2 SFDVKD. The V gene lost 7 bases and the J gene lost 1 base, with 8 bases spanning the gap. This CDR3 region has 13 residues. The CDR3 sequence is CATRRDGTDTQYF. The DNA of the CDR3 is TGTGCCACCAGGAGGGACGGCACAGATACGCAGTATTTT.

This clonotype was seen a handful of times. The rearrangement joins TRBV10-3 to TRBJ2-3; 7 bases are a match to TRBD1. This CDR3 is built from 15 residues. J was trimmed by 0 bases and V by 6 bases; bases with no gene match: 6. Germline lookup yields CDR1 ENHRY and CDR2 SYGVKD. DNA of the CDR3: TGTGCCATCAGCCCAGGGGGACCTAGCACAGATACGCAGTATTTT. Protein: CAISPGGPSTDTQYF.

This chain uses TRBV29-1 with TRBJ1-2; D might be TRBD1 (6 bases). This CDR3 has 12 residues. V was pared by 4 bases and J by 8 bases, with 14 bases between. Per germline, CDR1 SQVTM and CDR2 ANQGSEA. CDR3 in DNA: TGCAGCGTTGCGGTCGCTGGGGGCGGCTACACCTTC. This sequence encodes CSVAVAGGGYTF. Complete variable domain (other parts from reference TRBV29-1 and TRBJ1-2): SAVISQKPSRDICQRGTSLTIQCQVDSQVTMMFWYRQQPGQSLTLIATANQGSEATYESGFVIDKFPISRPNLTFSTLTVSNMSPEDSSIYLCSVAVAGGGYTFGSGTRLTVV.

The chain couples TRBV7-2 to TRBJ1-1, with 8 positions matching TRBD1. V trimming: 4 bases; J trimming: 4 bases; junction bases outside the gene matches: 11. Germline CDR1 and CDR2: SGHTA and FQGNSA. The CDR3 has 16 amino acids. The DNA of the CDR3 is TGTGCCAGCAGCTCGCGTTGGACAGGGACTGGCACTGAAGCTTTCTTT. Translation gives CASSSRWTGTGTEAFF.

As regards this clonotype: With a much larger clone just one base away, this may be a read error. The V gene is TRBV29-1, the J gene TRBJ2-5, with D perhaps matching TRBD1 (6 bases). The V and J ends lost 6 bases and 3 bases respectively, with 17 bases between them. The germline CDR1 and CDR2 sequences are SQVTM and ANQGSEA. The CDR3 has 14 amino acids. CDR3 sequence: CSVEYLGQKETQYF. Written as DNA, the CDR3 is TGCAGCGTAGAATACCTTGGACAGAAAGAGACCCAGTACTTC.

The chain carries TRBV3-1 and TRBJ1-6; 7 bases fit TRBD1. The CDR3 covers 15 residues. V lost 5 bases to trimming and J lost 6 bases; unmatched junction nucleotides: 7. CDR1 is LGHDT, CDR2 YNNKEL, per germline (reference sequence). In DNA, the CDR3 is TGTGCCAGCAGCGCGGGACAGCAAATTAATTCACCCCTCCACTTT. It is translated as CASSAGQQINSPLHF.

At least ten counts were recorded for this clonotype. The chain links TRBV5-6 to TRBJ2-1, with D unresolved. The CDR3 length is 14 residues. Trimming took 3 bases from V and 6 from J, leaving 13 bases between them. CDR1 and CDR2 (germline): SGHDT, YYEEEE. CDR3 loop: CASSSNSFVNEQFF. Here the CDR3 DNA reads TGTGCCAGCAGCTCAAACTCTTTTGTCAATGAGCAGTTCTTC.

A remark on this clonotype: One end of the junction varies from germline; a read error may be responsible. This sequence joins TRBV28 and TRBJ2-6, with D possibly matching TRBD1 (6 bases). The CDR3 runs 16 residues. The germline V gene encodes CDR1 MDHEN and CDR2 SYDVKM. As DNA, the CDR3 is TGTGCCAGCAGTTTCTCAGGGGCGGCTGGGGCCAACGTCCGGACTTTC. Protein sequence: CASSFSGAAGANVRTF.

CDR3 DNA sequence: TGTGCCAGCAGCCTAGAGGGACACGCTTCCTACAATGAGCAGTTCTTC. Its translation is CASSLEGHASYNEQFF. V is TRBV7-3 and J is TRBJ2-1; the D gene is possibly TRBD1 (6 bases). The CDR3 extends over 16 amino acids. V was trimmed by 5 bases and J by 1 base, leaving 15 bases between them. CDR1 is SGHTA, CDR2 FQGTGA, per germline.

This clonotype was detected only a few times. The rearrangement links TRBV7-2 to TRBJ2-1; TRBD2 agrees at 8 bases. Trimming took 4 bases from V and 10 from J; bases not matched to a gene: 15. Germline assignment: CDR1 SGHTA and CDR2 FQGNSA. The CDR3 is 16 amino acids. This chain's CDR3 is CASSSRGLASPEEQFF. Written as DNA, the CDR3 is TGTGCCAGCAGCTCCCGTGGACTAGCATCGCCTGAAGAGCAGTTCTTC.

This clonotype appeared a few times. The J gene is TRBJ1-2, the V gene TRBV5-6, with 12 positions matching TRBD1. CDR3 length equals 15 residues. The V gene's germline CDR1 is SGHDT and CDR2 YYEEEE. Germline trimming cut 0 bases from V and 6 bases from J; bases unmatched to any gene: 3. CDR3 DNA: TGTGCCAGCAGCTTGGGGGGACAGGGGGCGAATGGCTACACCTTC. Amino acid sequence: CASSLGGQGANGYTF.